Listed below are T cell receptor beta chains from one sample, sequenced in a study of response to subunit inactivated influenza vaccine. TCRdb re-called the RT-PCR reads with MiXCR, one entry per CDR3 protein. The sample lists approximately 500,000 distinct CDR3 sequences, approximately 12% occurring once. The material sequenced was PBMCs from blood, taken more than 35 days after vaccination. The receptors originated from a man between 50 and 59 years old who received an inactivated influenza vaccine. The CDR3 runs from the conserved cysteine through the conserved F or W. The D gene is left open where the match is weak. A row's size may be missing; if present it is once, few, many or a size class.

v_call,j_call,d_call,clone_size,cdr3_nt,cdr3_aa
TRBV15,TRBJ2-7,TRBD1,-,TGTGCCACCAGCTTGTGGACAGGGGGCAACGAGCAGTACTTC,CATSLWTGGNEQYF
TRBV6-6,TRBJ2-6,-,many,TGTGCCAGCAGTTTTCCGGGGGCCAACGTCCTGACTTTC,CASSFPGANVLTF
TRBV29-1,TRBJ2-7,TRBD1,few,TGCAGCGTTAGGGGCAGGGGGACCGTCGAGCAGTACTTC,CSVRGRGTVEQYF
TRBV2,TRBJ2-1,TRBD2,-,TGTGCCAGCAGACTAGCGGATCGGCGCGATGAGCAGTTCTTC,CASRLADRRDEQFF
TRBV6-6,TRBJ2-5,-,many,TGTGCCACCCGTAGTTTGGCCCAAGAGACCCAGTACTTC,CATRSLAQETQYF
TRBV7-8,TRBJ2-2,-,-,TGTGCCAGCAGCTTAATCAGCGGAACGAACACCGGGGAGCTGTTTTTT,CASSLISGTNTGELFF
TRBV20-1,TRBJ2-7,-,-,TGCAGTGTAACAGGCTCAGCCTACGAGCAGTACTTC,CSVTGSAYEQYF
TRBV12-3/TRBV12-4,TRBJ2-7,TRBD1,-,TGTGCCAGCAGCCTCAGGGGGCCCGCCTACGAGCAGTACTTC,CASSLRGPAYEQYF
TRBV11-2,TRBJ2-7,-,-,TGTGCCAGCAGCTTAGATCGCTATTCGCAGTACTTC,CASSLDRYSQYF
TRBV29-1,TRBJ1-2,-,-,TGCAGTATTACAAAAGGGGCGGCCTACTATGGCTACACCTTC,CSITKGAAYYGYTF
TRBV7-2,TRBJ1-2,TRBD1,few,TGTGCCAGCAGCTCCGGGACAGGGCGTCGTGGCTACACCTTC,CASSSGTGRRGYTF
TRBV6-2/TRBV6-3,TRBJ2-3,-,-,TGTGCCAGCAGTTACTCCAGAAGACAGGGGGCCAGGCTAGCGGGGGCTCTGGATACGCAGTATTTT,CASSYSRRQGARLAGALDTQYF
TRBV5-1,TRBJ2-3,TRBD2,-,TGCGCCAGCAGCATCCTAGCGGGGGAAACAGATACGCAGTATTTT,CASSILAGETDTQYF
TRBV7-2,TRBJ2-1,-,-,TGTGCCAGCAGCTCCCAGGTAGGGAATGAGCAGTTCTTC,CASSSQVGNEQFF
TRBV10-2,TRBJ2-3,TRBD2,few,TGCGCCACCGGACTAGCGGGGGGAAAGGATACGCAGTATTTT,CATGLAGGKDTQYF
TRBV7-8,TRBJ2-3,TRBD2,-,TGTGCCAGCAGCCAGACTAGCGGGGTTTTGGATACGCAGTATTTT,CASSQTSGVLDTQYF
TRBV12-3/TRBV12-4,TRBJ2-3,TRBD2,-,TGTGCCAGCTTGGGCGGGGGGGCCTCGTCCGGCACAGATACGCAGTATTTT,CASLGGGASSGTDTQYF
TRBV28,TRBJ2-1,TRBD2,-,TGTGCCAGCAGTTCGTCTAGCGGGGGGCTTTACAATGAGCAGTTCTTC,CASSSSSGGLYNEQFF
TRBV5-1,TRBJ2-7,-,few,TGCGCCAGCAGCTTGCACAGCCGCTACGAGCAGTACTTC,CASSLHSRYEQYF
TRBV20-1,TRBJ2-7,-,few,TGCAGCGCACCGGACGGCCCCTACGAGCAGTACTTC,CSAPDGPYEQYF
TRBV20-1,TRBJ1-1,-,few,TGCAGTGCTAGGAAGCAGGGGAACACTGAAGCTTTCTTT,CSARKQGNTEAFF
TRBV12-3/TRBV12-4,TRBJ1-2,-,many,TGTGCCAGCAGCGCAGACGCCGCCTATGGCTACACCTTC,CASSADAAYGYTF
TRBV4-1,TRBJ2-7,-,once,TGCGCCAGCAGCTTAGACCTCTCCTACGAGCAGTACTTC,CASSLDLSYEQYF
TRBV29-1,TRBJ2-7,-,many,TGCAGCGCCGGCCGGGGGGCTTCCTACGAGCAGTACTTC,CSAGRGASYEQYF
TRBV12-3/TRBV12-4,TRBJ2-7,-,few,TGCGCCAGCAGCTTGGCCGGAGTGGGCGAGCAGTACTTC,CASSLAGVGEQYF
TRBV12-3/TRBV12-4,TRBJ2-2,-,few,TGTGCCAGCATGAGGAGGGTTTTCACCGGGGAGCTGTTTTTT,CASMRRVFTGELFF
TRBV5-6,TRBJ2-1,-,-,TGTGCCAGCAGCTTGTCGTTGACAGGTCCGGGGGAGCAGTTCTTC,CASSLSLTGPGEQFF
TRBV12-3/TRBV12-4,TRBJ2-7,TRBD1,-,TGTGCCAGCAGTCACCCCGGGACAGGGCTCTACGAGCAGTACTTC,CASSHPGTGLYEQYF
TRBV7-3,TRBJ2-1,TRBD2,few,TGTGCCAGCAGCCCGACTAGCGGGAGGGCCCATGAGCAGTTCTTC,CASSPTSGRAHEQFF
TRBV7-2,TRBJ2-5,-,-,TGTGCCAGCAGCTTCGTTTGGGGTAACGCCGAAGAGACCCAGTACTTC,CASSFVWGNAEETQYF
TRBV10-3,TRBJ1-2,TRBD1,many,TGTGCCACCACAGGGGGTCTGCGTGGCTACACCTTC,CATTGGLRGYTF
TRBV5-1,TRBJ2-3,-,many,TGCGCCAGCAGCGCAAACAGGGCGGCCGGGGCAGATACGCAGTATTTT,CASSANRAAGADTQYF
TRBV20-1,TRBJ2-5,-,many,TGCAGTGCTAGAGATGCCCAGGCCCCAGGAGAGACCCAGTACTTC,CSARDAQAPGETQYF
TRBV7-2,TRBJ2-4,-,once,TGTGCCAGCAGCTTTCGTGGGGGTTTGAGAAACATTCAGTACTTC,CASSFRGGLRNIQYF
TRBV7-3,TRBJ2-1,-,-,TGTGCCAGCAGCTTCGTCAGGACCAATGAGCAGTTCTTC,CASSFVRTNEQFF
TRBV6-5,TRBJ1-1,TRBD1,few,TGTGCCAGCAGTTACTCGACAGGGTGGAACACTGAAGCTTTCTTT,CASSYSTGWNTEAFF
TRBV5-1,TRBJ2-2,TRBD2,-,TGCGCCAGCAGCAACGAGGGGACTAGCGGAGGCGGGGAGCTGTTTTTT,CASSNEGTSGGGELFF
TRBV29-1,TRBJ1-4,TRBD1,-,TGCAGCGTTGCAGGGGGGACTAATGAAAAACTGTTTTTT,CSVAGGTNEKLFF
TRBV20-1,TRBJ1-5,-,many,TGCAGTGCTAGACAGGGTTTGGGCAATCAGCCCCAGCATTTT,CSARQGLGNQPQHF
TRBV20-1,TRBJ1-2,-,many,TGCAGTGCTAGCCCAATGGCCACGCGAAACTATGGCTACACCTTC,CSASPMATRNYGYTF
TRBV12-3/TRBV12-4,TRBJ2-1,-,-,TGTGCCAGCAGTCTGGAGCGGGCTCCGTGGAATGAGCAGTTCTTC,CASSLERAPWNEQFF
TRBV6-1,TRBJ2-7,-,-,TGTGCCAGCAGACCGGGACGGCCCTACGAGCAGTACTTC,CASRPGRPYEQYF
TRBV25-1,TRBJ2-3,-,many,TGTGCCAGCAGAAAGGGTTATACGCAGTATTTT,CASRKGYTQYF
TRBV12-3/TRBV12-4,TRBJ2-1,-,-,TGTGCCAGCAGTTCGATACCTGAAAGGCAGGAATTTGTTTACAATGAGCAGTTCTTC,CASSSIPERQEFVYNEQFF
TRBV6-2/TRBV6-3,TRBJ1-2,-,-,TGTGCCAGCAGTTACTCGCGACCCCTGGGGCGCTACACCTTC,CASSYSRPLGRYTF
TRBV20-1,TRBJ1-6,-,-,TGCAGTGCTAGAGTCGCGGTTTATAATTCACCCCTCCACTTT,CSARVAVYNSPLHF